The clone carrying this T cell receptor (beta chain) was seen at least ten times. Its specificity is not known. These data come from a study of T cells in Graves' hyperthyroidism and ophthalmopathy. Notes on the study in general: Most thyroid-expanded clonotypes above 0.001 were also found in blood.

Patients aged 18 to 65 had newly diagnosed hyperthyroidism lasting under 2 months. Researchers amplified the TCR beta CDR3 regions from RNA transcripts. An initial round of RT-PCR targeting the TCR CDR3 relied on the HTBI primer set. TCRdb passed the multiplex PCR reads through MiXCR, listing each CDR3 protein once. Of a few hundred thousand distinct CDR3 sequences in the sample, 46% were seen once. Material: peripheral blood or thyroid tissue (not recorded which). The clonotype comes from a woman in her late teens or twenties with Graves' hyperthyroidism.

CDR3 sequence: CASSISGRSQETQYF. CDR3 DNA sequence: TGTGCCAGCAGTATTAGCGGGAGGAGCCAAGAGACCCAGTACTTC. This rearrangement joins TRBV6-5 to TRBJ2-5; 10 bases map to TRBD2. The V gene's germline CDR1 is MNHEY and CDR2 SVGAGI. The junction had 4 bases not matched to a gene; V was cut back by 5 bases and J by 1 base. CDR3 length: 15 amino acids.